A selection of T cell receptor beta chains follows, all from one sample in a study of spatial heterogeneity in lung cancer. MiXCR, run by TCRdb on the 5' RACE reads, gives a single entry per CDR3 protein. The sample carries more than 95,000 distinct CDR3 sequences, 9% to 15% recorded once. Sample: PBMCs, taken at follow-up. Source of these receptors: a male donor with early-stage non-small cell lung cancer. Both conserved end residues are part of each CDR3. The D gene is left open where the match is weak. Rows give clone size only sometimes, using once, few, many, or a class for an expanded clone.

d_gene	abundance	j_gene	v_gene	CDR3aa	CDR3nt
NA	many	TRBJ1-4	TRBV28	CASSTQQANEKLFF	TGTGCCAGCAGCACCCAGCAGGCTAATGAAAAACTGTTTTTT
NA	few	TRBJ1-1	TRBV3-1	CASSQVQGQTEAFF	TGTGCCAGCAGCCAAGTTCAGGGCCAAACTGAAGCTTTCTTT
TRBD1	few	TRBJ1-6	TRBV20-1	CSARELGTGENSPLHF	TGCAGTGCTAGAGAGTTGGGGACAGGAGAGAATTCACCCCTCCACTTT
TRBD1	many	TRBJ2-2	TRBV13	CASRRGRGRLELFF	TGTGCCAGCAGACGGGGCAGGGGGCGGCTGGAGCTGTTTTTT
NA	many	TRBJ2-7	TRBV10-3	CAISGRGPAYEQYF	TGTGCCATCAGTGGCCGCGGGCCAGCCTACGAGCAGTACTTC
NA	NA	TRBJ2-4	TRBV6-1	CASSDDSLAKNIQYF	TGTGCCAGCAGTGACGACAGTCTAGCCAAAAACATTCAGTACTTC
NA	NA	TRBJ1-2	TRBV20-1	CSAPPPLSALGYGYTF	TGCAGTGCTCCACCACCATTGTCCGCGTTGGGGTATGGCTACACCTTC
TRBD1	many	TRBJ1-1	TRBV12-3/TRBV12-4	CASSPGQTNTEAFF	TGTGCCAGCAGTCCGGGACAGACGAACACTGAAGCTTTCTTT
TRBD1	few	TRBJ2-2	TRBV7-2	CASSSRDRVTGELFF	TGTGCCAGCAGCTCCCGGGACAGGGTCACCGGGGAGCTGTTTTTT
NA	many	TRBJ2-2	TRBV7-2	CASNLGSLNTGELFF	TGTGCCAGCAACCTAGGGTCCCTGAACACCGGGGAGCTGTTTTTT
TRBD2	few	TRBJ2-3	TRBV7-3	CASSPSTSGGIYTQYF	TGTGCCAGCAGCCCCAGCACTAGCGGGGGGATATATACGCAGTATTTT
NA	NA	TRBJ1-4	TRBV5-4	CASSLEGGTNEKLFF	TGTGCCAGCAGCTTGGAGGGAGGAACTAATGAAAAACTGTTTTTT
NA	few	TRBJ2-7	TRBV10-3	CAISSRNEQYF	TGTGCCATCAGTTCCCGAAACGAGCAGTACTTC
TRBD2	NA	TRBJ2-5	TRBV7-7	CASSLGLELQETQYF	TGTGCTAGCAGCTTAGGACTAGAACTACAAGAGACCCAGTACTTC
NA	many	TRBJ2-7	TRBV20-1	CSAAPASYEQYF	TGCAGTGCTGCGCCGGCGTCCTACGAGCAGTACTTC
NA	many	TRBJ2-3	TRBV19	CASSIGLGADTQYF	TGTGCCAGTAGTATAGGACTAGGGGCAGATACGCAGTATTTT
NA	NA	TRBJ2-1	TRBV7-2	CASSLAGYSSYNEQFF	TGTGCCAGCAGCTTAGCGGGGTATAGCTCCTACAATGAGCAGTTCTTC
TRBD2	many	TRBJ2-3	TRBV29-1	CSVGRGERTDTQYF	TGCAGCGTTGGGCGGGGGGAACGCACAGATACGCAGTATTTT
NA	few	TRBJ1-2	TRBV7-9	CASSLEDTSFGYTF	TGTGCCAGCAGCTTAGAGGACACAAGTTTTGGCTACACCTTC
NA	NA	TRBJ2-4	TRBV20-1	CSASRGHLAKNIQYF	TGCAGTGCTAGTCGAGGACACCTAGCCAAAAACATTCAGTACTTC
NA	many	TRBJ1-5	TRBV20-1	CSAFRLNQPQHF	TGCAGTGCCTTCCGGCTGAATCAGCCCCAGCATTTT
TRBD1	many	TRBJ1-4	TRBV7-9	CASSTQRDRNEKLFF	TGTGCCAGCAGCACACAAAGGGACAGAAATGAAAAACTGTTTTTT
TRBD1	NA	TRBJ1-2	TRBV3-1	CASSQGDRGNYGYTF	TGTGCCAGCAGCCAAGGGGACAGGGGGAACTATGGCTACACCTTC
NA	many	TRBJ1-2	TRBV19	CASSSSIGYGYTF	TGTGCCAGTAGTAGTTCAATAGGCTATGGCTACACCTTC
NA	few	TRBJ1-6	TRBV27	CASSSLTGGSYNSPLHF	TGTGCCAGCAGTTCCCTGACAGGCGGCTCCTATAATTCACCCCTCCACTTT
TRBD1	NA	TRBJ2-7	TRBV7-2	CASSSGQGDYEQYF	TGTGCCAGCAGCTCCGGACAGGGAGACTACGAGCAGTACTTC
TRBD2	few	TRBJ2-1	TRBV4-2	CASSHSGLAGGNEQFF	TGTGCCAGCAGCCATTCCGGACTAGCGGGGGGTAATGAGCAGTTCTTC
TRBD1	NA	TRBJ2-1	TRBV11-3	CASSVDRGYNEQFF	TGTGCCAGCAGCGTCGACAGGGGGTACAATGAGCAGTTCTTC
NA	many	TRBJ1-2	TRBV29-1	CSVDMETYGYTF	TGCAGCGTTGATATGGAGACCTATGGCTACACCTTC
NA	NA	TRBJ2-5	TRBV5-1	CASSLGGNAQETQYF	TGCGCCAGCAGCTTGGGAGGGAACGCCCAAGAGACCCAGTACTTC
NA	NA	TRBJ1-1	TRBV28	CASSLRSGPGDTEAFF	TGTGCCAGCAGTTTACGATCGGGCCCGGGAGACACTGAAGCTTTCTTT
NA	NA	TRBJ2-3	TRBV10-2	CASSEYGTSTDTQYF	TGCGCCAGCAGTGAGTACGGGACAAGCACAGATACGCAGTATTTT
NA	few	TRBJ2-7	TRBV4-3	CASSQALPPGPYEQYF	TGCGCCAGCAGCCAAGCCCTTCCGCCAGGGCCCTACGAGCAGTACTTC
NA	NA	TRBJ1-3	TRBV28	CASSWDPTGKSGNTIYF	TGTGCCAGCAGTTGGGATCCTACAGGGAAGTCTGGAAACACCATATATTTT
NA	NA	TRBJ2-2	TRBV7-9	CASSLRGALNTGELFF	TGTGCCAGCAGCTTGAGGGGGGCACTGAACACCGGGGAGCTGTTTTTT
TRBD2	NA	TRBJ2-1	TRBV10-1	CASSLAGFGNEQFF	TGCGCCAGCAGTTTAGCGGGGTTTGGCAATGAGCAGTTCTTC
NA	NA	TRBJ2-3	TRBV12-3/TRBV12-4	CASSFANTQYF	TGTGCCAGCAGCTTTGCCAATACGCAGTATTTT
TRBD2	once	TRBJ2-1	TRBV3-1	CASSQVRTSGYNEQFF	TGTGCCAGCAGCCAAGTTAGGACTAGCGGCTACAATGAGCAGTTCTTC
NA	NA	TRBJ2-3	TRBV9	CASSVSSLDTQYF	TGTGCCAGCAGCGTCTCAAGTCTAGATACGCAGTATTTT
NA	many	TRBJ2-6	TRBV14	CASSQDMGLAGANVLTF	TGTGCCAGCAGCCAAGATATGGGGTTAGCTGGGGCCAACGTCCTGACTTTC
TRBD2	NA	TRBJ2-1	TRBV7-2	CASSLGGTSGGNEQFF	TGTGCCAGCAGCTTAGGAGGGACTAGCGGGGGCAATGAGCAGTTCTTC
TRBD1	NA	TRBJ2-1	TRBV7-9	CASRAVGQGYNEQFF	TGTGCCAGCAGGGCCGTGGGACAGGGCTACAATGAGCAGTTCTTC
NA	NA	TRBJ2-5	TRBV9	CASSSRAELGTQYF	TGTGCCAGCAGCTCGAGGGCCGAGCTAGGGACCCAGTACTTC
TRBD1	NA	TRBJ1-3	TRBV10-3	CAIRPGQGLENTIYF	TGTGCCATCAGGCCGGGACAGGGGCTCGAAAACACCATATATTTT
NA	NA	TRBJ1-1	TRBV28	CASSSTVTEAFF	TGTGCCAGCAGCTCTACAGTGACTGAAGCTTTCTTT
TRBD2	NA	TRBJ2-6	TRBV7-2	CAISLMSGAYSSGANVLTF	TGTGCCATCAGCTTAATGAGCGGGGCCTACTCCTCTGGGGCCAACGTCCTGACTTTC
TRBD2	many	TRBJ2-1	TRBV3-1	CASSNLPSGGNNEQFF	TGTGCCAGCAGCAATTTGCCTAGCGGGGGGAACAATGAGCAGTTCTTC
TRBD1	many	TRBJ1-5	TRBV10-3	CAVQGAAGQPQHF	TGTGCCGTACAGGGGGCGGCGGGTCAGCCCCAGCATTTT
NA	NA	TRBJ1-3	TRBV29-1	CSVEGADGNTIYF	TGCAGCGTTGAGGGGGCCGATGGAAACACCATATATTTT
TRBD2	NA	TRBJ2-7	TRBV11-1	CASSPGLAEEQYF	TGTGCCAGCAGCCCGGGACTAGCTGAAGAGCAGTACTTC
NA	many	TRBJ2-6	TRBV9	CASSPGSVGANVLTF	TGTGCCAGCAGCCCCGGTAGCGTTGGGGCCAACGTCCTGACTTTC
NA	NA	TRBJ2-3	TRBV7-2	CASSLYGADTQYF	TGTGCCAGCAGCTTATATGGGGCAGATACGCAGTATTTT
TRBD1	few	TRBJ1-2	TRBV7-2	CASSLTGDYYGYTF	TGTGCCAGCAGCTTAACAGGGGATTACTATGGCTACACCTTC
NA	many	TRBJ2-1	TRBV4-3	CASSQLASVNEQFF	TGCGCCAGCAGCCAGTTAGCTAGCGTCAATGAGCAGTTCTTC
NA	many	TRBJ1-2	TRBV6-6	CASSYGAPGYTF	TGTGCCAGCAGTTACGGGGCGCCTGGCTACACCTTC
NA	few	TRBJ2-7	TRBV7-9	CASTDPTGGYEQYF	TGTGCCAGCACCGATCCGACAGGAGGATACGAGCAGTACTTC
NA	NA	TRBJ2-2	TRBV10-3	CAISGTGNSNTGELFF	TGTGCCATCAGTGGGACGGGAAACTCGAACACCGGGGAGCTGTTTTTT
NA	few	TRBJ1-3	TRBV7-2	CASSPTGPSSGNTIYF	TGTGCCAGCAGCCCCACTGGACCGTCTTCTGGAAACACCATATATTTT
NA	NA	TRBJ2-7	TRBV28	CASSQRQFSEQYF	TGTGCCAGCAGTCAGCGACAGTTCTCCGAGCAGTACTTC
TRBD1	NA	TRBJ2-1	TRBV28	CASSTVPGQGSYNEQFF	TGTGCCAGCAGTACGGTTCCGGGACAGGGGTCCTACAATGAGCAGTTCTTC